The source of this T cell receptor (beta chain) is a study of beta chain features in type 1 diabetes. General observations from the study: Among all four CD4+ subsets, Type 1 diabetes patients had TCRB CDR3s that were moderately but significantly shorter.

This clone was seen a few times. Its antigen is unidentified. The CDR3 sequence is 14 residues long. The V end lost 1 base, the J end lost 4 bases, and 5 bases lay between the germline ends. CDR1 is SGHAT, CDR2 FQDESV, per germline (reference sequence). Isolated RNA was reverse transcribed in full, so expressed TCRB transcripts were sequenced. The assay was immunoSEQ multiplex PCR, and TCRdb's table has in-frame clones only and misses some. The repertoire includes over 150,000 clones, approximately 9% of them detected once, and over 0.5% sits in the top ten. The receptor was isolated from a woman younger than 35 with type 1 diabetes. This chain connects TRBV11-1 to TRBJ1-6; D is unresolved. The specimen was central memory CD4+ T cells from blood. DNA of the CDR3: TGTGCCAGCAGCTTAGAACAGTATAATTCACCCCTCCACTTT. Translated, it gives CASSLEQYNSPLHF.